These 2 T cell receptor beta chains originate from one sample sequenced in a study of blood T cell repertoires in COVID-19. Data came from immunoSEQ multiplex PCR; TCRdb stores just in-frame clones and leaves some out. The table records some 200,000 clones, around 81% of them present only once. Sequenced sample: peripheral blood. The source is a human donor with acute or convalescent COVID-19. The donor label of this sample is uncertain.

This clone was seen just once. The rearrangement uses TRBV5-1 and TRBJ2-1; TRBD2 aligns across 12 bases. Germline V CDR1 and CDR2: SGHRS, YFSETQ. V gave up 4 bases and J gave up 0 bases; unmatched junction bases: 2. The CDR3 extends over 16 amino acids. CDR3 amino acids: CASSQLAGGSYNEQFF. CDR3 DNA: TGCGCCAGCAGCCAACTAGCGGGGGGCTCCTACAATGAGCAGTTCTTC.

Only one count was recorded for this clone. The chain has TRBV6-2 or TRBV6-3 and TRBJ2-3; possibly TRBD1 for D (6 bases). The CDR3 is 15 amino acids. CDR1 is MNHEY, CDR2 SVGEGT, per germline. V was pared by 5 bases and J by 4 bases, with 16 bases between. CDR3 region: CASSPDSGGSDTQYF. Written as DNA, the CDR3 is TGTGCCAGCAGTCCGGACAGTGGGGGATCAGATACGCAGTATTTT.